The 26 T cell receptor beta chains listed next were all sequenced from one sample in a study of monozygotic twins with inflammatory bowel disease. TCRdb re-analyzed the 5' RACE reads; it lists each CDR3 protein once, without DNA. The listing records under 150,000 distinct CDR3 sequences. Input material: blood. Receptor source: a human donor with ulcerative colitis or Crohn's disease, or a healthy co-twin of an affected twin (not recorded which).

The genes are TRBV11-2 and TRBJ2-7; TCRdb calls TRBD1, which cannot be checked without DNA. The CDR3 covers 16 residues. Germline CDR1 is SGHAT and CDR2 is FQNNGV. The CDR3 region is CASSSPGTGTVYEQYF.

This chain joins TRBV12-3 or TRBV12-4 and TRBJ2-2; the TCRdb D gene call, TRBD2, has no DNA to confirm it. The CDR3 contains 18 residues. The CDR3 spells CASSSPTTTGGLSGELFF.

V is TRBV7-9 and J is TRBJ1-3; lacking DNA, the TRBD1 call made by TCRdb goes unchecked. Per germline, CDR1 SEHNR and CDR2 FQNEAQ (reference sequence). The CDR3 length is 16 residues. The CDR3 reads CASSLDSPTTGNTIYF.

The chain employs TRBV6-5 and TRBJ2-3; absent DNA, TCRdb's TRBD2 call cannot be checked. CDR3 length: 15 residues. Germline values: CDR1 MNHEY, CDR2 SVGAGI. The CDR3: CASNLLAGGTDTQYF.

The chain is built from TRBV27 and TRBJ2-1; TCRdb indicates TRBD1, and absent DNA this call remains unverified. In germline, CDR1 is MNHEY, CDR2 SMNVEV (reference sequence). This CDR3 has 19 amino acids. The CDR3 here is CASSLKFLGQGTRDNEQFF.

V is TRBV7-3 and J is TRBJ2-1. From germline, CDR1 is SGHTA and CDR2 FQGTGA. The CDR3 loop spans 13 amino acids. The CDR3 loop is CASSPEVRGEQFF.

This chain connects TRBV12-3 or TRBV12-4 to TRBJ2-3; TCRdb selects TRBD2, and the lack of DNA leaves this call unchecked. There are 14 residues in the CDR3. CDR3 sequence: CASQTGWGTDTQYF.

CDR3 in amino acids: CASSLKDGPRGYTF. J is TRBJ1-2 and V is TRBV5-1. Germline CDR1 SGHRS, CDR2 YFSETQ. The CDR3 is 14 amino acids.

V is TRBV20-1 and J is TRBJ2-3; TCRdb's D call of TRBD2 is untestable without DNA. CDR3 length equals 15 residues. The germline V gene encodes CDR1 DFQATT and CDR2 SNEGSKA (reference sequence). This chain's CDR3 is CSARDGGGGGNTQYF.

The V and J genes are TRBV11-3 and TRBJ2-1; TCRdb returns TRBD1, unconfirmable since there is no DNA. Germline V gives CDR1 SGHNT, CDR2 YENEEA. This CDR3 has 16 amino acids. CDR3 protein: CASSLDRGGKNNEQFF. Drawing the rest from reference TRBV11-3 and TRBJ2-1, the complete variable domain is EAGVVQSPRYKIIEKKQPVAFWCNPISGHNTLYWYLQNLGQGPELLIRYENEEAVDDSQLPKDRFSAERLKGVDSTLKIQPAELGDSAVYLCASSLDRGGKNNEQFFGPGTRLTVL.

The chain carries TRBV7-2 and TRBJ2-1; there is no DNA to check the TCRdb D call of TRBD1. Germline CDR1 is SGHTA and CDR2 is FQGNSA. The CDR3 extends over 15 amino acids. CDR3 loop: CASSPQTGSYNEQFF.

J is TRBJ1-3 and V is TRBV20-1; the TRBD1 assignment by TCRdb is unverifiable without DNA. The CDR3 spans 14 residues. The germline V gene encodes CDR1 DFQATT and CDR2 SNEGSKA (reference sequence). The CDR3 region is CSARVGGSGNTIYF.

The chain is built from TRBV7-6 and TRBJ1-2. The CDR3 length is 11 residues. Germline V gene sequence: CDR1 SGHVS, CDR2 FNYEAQ. The CDR3: CATDPNYGYTF.

The chain employs TRBV7-8 and TRBJ2-1; the TRBD2 assignment by TCRdb is unverifiable without DNA. CDR3 length equals 15 residues. Germline CDR1 is SGHVS and CDR2 is FQNEAQ. The chain's CDR3 is CASSLVGTRANEQFF.

The chain carries TRBV20-1 and TRBJ2-5. The CDR3 consists of 13 residues. The germline V gene encodes CDR1 DFQATT and CDR2 SNEGSKA (reference sequence). CDR3 sequence reads: CSANLFDWETQYF.

The rearrangement links TRBV28 to TRBJ2-7; TCRdb selects TRBD1, and the lack of DNA leaves this call unchecked. The CDR3 loop spans 14 amino acids. Germline V gives CDR1 MDHEN, CDR2 SYDVKM. CDR3 sequence: CASSLSGVAYEQYF.

The chain couples TRBV5-1 to TRBJ2-2. The CDR3 is 14 residues long. Germline V gene sequence: CDR1 SGHRS, CDR2 YFSETQ. CDR3 residues: CASSLGSNTGELFF. Together with reference TRBV5-1 and TRBJ2-2, the CDR3 gives the full variable domain: KAGVTQTPRYLIKTRGQQVTLSCSPISGHRSVSWYQQTPGQGLQFLFEYFSETQRNKGNFPGRFSGRQFSNSRSEMNVSTLELGDSALYLCASSLGSNTGELFFGEGSRLTVL.

The V and J genes are TRBV4-1 and TRBJ2-1. The CDR3 spans 15 residues. From germline, CDR1 is MGHRA and CDR2 YSYEKL. This CDR3 reads CASSQDPGSYNEQFF.

The V gene is TRBV20-1, the J gene TRBJ1-5. CDR1 and CDR2 (germline): DFQATT, SNEGSKA (reference sequence). This CDR3 comprises 13 residues. CDR3 region: CSATTGPDQPQHF.

The gene calls are TRBV6-2 or TRBV6-3 and TRBJ1-1; lacking DNA, the TRBD1 call made by TCRdb goes unchecked. This CDR3 region has 16 residues. Germline CDR1 is MNHEY and CDR2 is SVGEGT. The CDR3 loop reads CASSSPSPRGVTEAFF.

This chain links TRBV7-9 with TRBJ2-7; the D call from TCRdb, TRBD1, cannot be confirmed without DNA. Germline V gene lookup returns CDR1 SEHNR and CDR2 FQNEAQ (reference sequence). CDR3 size: 13 residues. The CDR3 is CASSLAGQGGQYF.

This chain links TRBV7-9 with TRBJ2-7; TCRdb outputs TRBD1, but without DNA this stays unchecked. The CDR3 has 15 residues. Germline V gene data show CDR1 as SEHNR and CDR2 as FQNEAQ (reference sequence). The CDR3 loop reads CASTDSWDRRDEQYF.

V is TRBV18 and J is TRBJ2-7; TCRdb calls TRBD1, which cannot be checked without DNA. The CDR3 spans 16 residues. In germline, CDR1 is KGHSH, CDR2 LQKENI. CDR3 region: CASSPRDRALSYEQYF.

The chain has TRBV5-1 and TRBJ2-1. Germline V gene lookup returns CDR1 SGHRS and CDR2 YFSETQ. The CDR3 consists of 12 residues. CDR3 amino acids: CASSLDGNEQFF.

V usage is TRBV6-2 or TRBV6-3 and J usage is TRBJ2-3; TCRdb picks TRBD1, but there is no DNA to check that call. The CDR3 is made up of 14 amino acids. CDR1 MNHEY and CDR2 SVGEGT come from the germline V gene. This CDR3 reads CASTGTGHTDTQYF.

V usage is TRBV6-1 and J usage is TRBJ1-5; TCRdb calls TRBD1, which cannot be checked without DNA. CDR1 and CDR2 (germline): MNHNS, SASEGT. The CDR3 contains 17 residues. CDR3 sequence reads: CASSAPRAEDSNQPQHF.